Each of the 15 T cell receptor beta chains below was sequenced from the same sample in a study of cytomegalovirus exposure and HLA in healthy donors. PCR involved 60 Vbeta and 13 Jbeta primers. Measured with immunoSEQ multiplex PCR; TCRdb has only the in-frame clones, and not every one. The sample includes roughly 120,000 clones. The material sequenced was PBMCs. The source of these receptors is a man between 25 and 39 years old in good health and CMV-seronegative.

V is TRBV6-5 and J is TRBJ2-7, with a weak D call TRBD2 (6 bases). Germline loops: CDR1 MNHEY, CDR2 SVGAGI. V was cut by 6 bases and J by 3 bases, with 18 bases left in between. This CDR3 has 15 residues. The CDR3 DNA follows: TGTGCCAGCAGCCGGGACTCGCCGGAGTACTACGAGCAGTACTTC. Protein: CASSRDSPEYYEQYF.

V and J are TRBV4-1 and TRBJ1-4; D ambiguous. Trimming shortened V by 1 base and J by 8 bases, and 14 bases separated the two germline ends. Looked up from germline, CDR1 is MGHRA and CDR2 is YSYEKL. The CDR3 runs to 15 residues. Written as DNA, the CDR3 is TGCGCCAGCAGCCAAGTAACTTTTGAACGGGAAAAACTGTTTTTT. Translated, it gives CASSQVTFEREKLFF.

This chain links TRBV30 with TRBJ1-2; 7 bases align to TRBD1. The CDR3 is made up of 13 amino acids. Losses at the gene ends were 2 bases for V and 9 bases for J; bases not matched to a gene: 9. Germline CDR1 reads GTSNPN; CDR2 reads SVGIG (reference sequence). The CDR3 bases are TGTGCCTGGAGTCGACTACAGGGGCCGAGCTACACCTTC. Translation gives CAWSRLQGPSYTF.

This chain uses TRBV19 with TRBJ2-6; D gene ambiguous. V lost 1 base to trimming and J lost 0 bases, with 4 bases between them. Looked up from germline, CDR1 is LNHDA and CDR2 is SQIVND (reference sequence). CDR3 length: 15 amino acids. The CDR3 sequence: CASSIAGSGANVLTF. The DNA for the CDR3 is TGTGCCAGTAGTATAGCGGGCTCTGGGGCCAACGTCCTGACTTTC.

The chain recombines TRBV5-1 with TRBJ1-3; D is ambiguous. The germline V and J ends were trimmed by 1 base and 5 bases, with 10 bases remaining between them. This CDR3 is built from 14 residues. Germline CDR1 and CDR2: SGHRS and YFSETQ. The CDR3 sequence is CASSLPDKRNTIYF. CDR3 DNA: TGCGCCAGCAGCTTGCCCGACAAGAGAAACACCATATATTTT.

The DNA of the CDR3 is TGTGCCAGCAAGTCTACAGTCCCCTACGAGCAGTACTTC. Translating it yields CASKSTVPYEQYF. The rearrangement uses TRBV27 and TRBJ2-7, with unresolved D. Germline CDR1 is MNHEY and CDR2 is SMNVEV (reference sequence). The V end was cut by 7 bases, the J end by 2 bases, with 12 bases between. This CDR3 is 13 amino acids long.

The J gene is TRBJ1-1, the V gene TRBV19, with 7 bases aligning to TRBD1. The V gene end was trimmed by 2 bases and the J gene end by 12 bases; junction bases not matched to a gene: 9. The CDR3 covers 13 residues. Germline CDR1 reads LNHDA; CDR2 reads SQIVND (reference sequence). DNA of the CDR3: TGTGCCAGTAGTATAATCTCGACAGGGACTTCTTTCTTT. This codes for CASSIISTGTSFF.

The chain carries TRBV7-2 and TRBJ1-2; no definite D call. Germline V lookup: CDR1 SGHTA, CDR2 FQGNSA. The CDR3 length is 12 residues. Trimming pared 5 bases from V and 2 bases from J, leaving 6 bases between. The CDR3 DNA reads TGTGCCAGCAGCCCCCCGAACTATGGCTACACCTTC. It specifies CASSPPNYGYTF.

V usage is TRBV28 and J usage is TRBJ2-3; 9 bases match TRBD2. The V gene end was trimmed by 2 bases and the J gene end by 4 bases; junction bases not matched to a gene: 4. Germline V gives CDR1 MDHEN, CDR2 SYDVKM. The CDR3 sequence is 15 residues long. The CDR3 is CASSLSGRLADTQYF. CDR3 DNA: TGTGCCAGCAGTTTAAGCGGGAGGTTGGCAGATACGCAGTATTTT.

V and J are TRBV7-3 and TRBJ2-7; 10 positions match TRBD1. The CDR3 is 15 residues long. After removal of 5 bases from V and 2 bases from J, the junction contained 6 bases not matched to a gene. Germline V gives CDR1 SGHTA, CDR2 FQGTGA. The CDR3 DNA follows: TGTGCCAGCAGCATGGGACAGGGGAGGGCCTACGAGCAGTACTTC. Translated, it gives CASSMGQGRAYEQYF.

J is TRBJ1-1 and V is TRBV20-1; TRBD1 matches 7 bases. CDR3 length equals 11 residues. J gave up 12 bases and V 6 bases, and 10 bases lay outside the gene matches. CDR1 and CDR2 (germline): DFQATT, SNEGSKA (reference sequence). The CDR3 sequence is CSAVQGPVPFF. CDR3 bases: TGCAGTGCGGTACAGGGGCCTGTCCCTTTCTTT.

The CDR3 nucleotides read TGCGCCAGCAGCACGGAGCGGGAGCTCTACGAGCAGTACTTC. It codes for CASSTERELYEQYF. The chain uses TRBV5-1 and TRBJ2-7, with 8 bases lining up with TRBD2. The germline CDR1 and CDR2 sequences are SGHRS and YFSETQ. The junction had 6 bases not matched to a gene; V was cut back by 4 bases and J by 3 bases. The CDR3 contains 14 residues.

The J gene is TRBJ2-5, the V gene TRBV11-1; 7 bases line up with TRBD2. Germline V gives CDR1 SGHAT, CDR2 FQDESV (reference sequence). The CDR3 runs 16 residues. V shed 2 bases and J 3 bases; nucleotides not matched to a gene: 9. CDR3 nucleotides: TGTGCCAGCAGCTTAAGGGCTAGCGGACGAAAAGAGACCCAGTACTTC. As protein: CASSLRASGRKETQYF.

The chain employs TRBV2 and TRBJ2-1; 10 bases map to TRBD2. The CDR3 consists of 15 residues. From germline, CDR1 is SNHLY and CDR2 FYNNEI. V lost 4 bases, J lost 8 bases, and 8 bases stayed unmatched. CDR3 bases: TGTGCCAGCAGTGGGACTAGCGGCCATTTGGATGAGCAGTTCTTC. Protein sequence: CASSGTSGHLDEQFF.

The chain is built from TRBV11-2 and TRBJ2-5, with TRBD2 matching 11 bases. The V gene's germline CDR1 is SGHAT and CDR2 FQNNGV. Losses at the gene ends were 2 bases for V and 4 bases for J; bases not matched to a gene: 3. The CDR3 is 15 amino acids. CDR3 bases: TGTGCCAGCAGCTTAAATAGCGGGGGGGGAGAGACCCAGTACTTC. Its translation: CASSLNSGGGETQYF.